This T cell receptor (beta chain) was identified during a study of cytomegalovirus exposure and HLA in healthy donors. Study observations and caveats: While the bulk of TCR sequences proved rare, some public TCRs turned up in many donors. The study flagged approximately 180 TCR beta chains as cytomegalovirus-associated. Compared with the roughly 700-donor mean, an Asian-associated ancestry cluster reportedly had fewer N-insertions, according to a later analysis. Analysis was carried out at a later point, and it linked a missense DCLRE1C variant to TCR beta V- and J-gene trimming.

A multiplex PCR was run with 60 Vbeta primers and 13 Jbeta primers. TCRdb's table, derived via immunoSEQ multiplex PCR, lists solely in-frame clones and lacks some. The data show more than 85,000 clones, with around three quarters seen just once and 1% to 1.5% held by the top ten. Germline trimming cut 1 base from V and 3 bases from J; bases unmatched to any gene: 7. The CDR3 consists of 16 residues. This clone was counted once. As yet, its antigen is unknown. The receptor comes from a woman between 25 and 40 years old in good health and CMV-seronegative. V gene TRBV23-1 combines with J gene TRBJ1-2; 8 bases map to TRBD1. TRBV23-1 is recorded as an ORF, its role being uncertain. Material: PBMCs. The CDR3 bases are TGCGCCAGCAGTCAATTGACTCGACAGGGGTACTATGGCTACACCTTC. This sequence encodes CASSQLTRQGYYGYTF.